Below, one TCR beta chain is given with its context. The CDR3 covers 16 residues. CDR1 and CDR2 (germline): SGHVS, FNYEAQ. The germline V and J ends were trimmed by 0 bases and 7 bases, with 16 bases remaining between them. Profiled with immunoSEQ multiplex PCR; TCRdb holds only in-frame clones, not every one. The sample carries roughly 10,000 clones, about 29% recorded once. Documented treatment: randomized to nivolumab then ipilimumab (arm A) or the reverse (arm B). The data stem from a study of sequential checkpoint blockade in melanoma. The chain recombines TRBV7-6 with TRBJ2-1; D unresolved. The TCR comes from a human donor with melanoma. This specimen consisted of tumor tissue (inferred from file names), obtained from a patient given nivolumab and ipilimumab in sequence. CDR3 in amino acids: CASSLASAPGGNEQFF. For the CDR3, the DNA is TGTGCCAGCAGCTTAGCGAGTGCTCCCGGCGGTAATGAGCAGTTCTTC.